The 24 T cell receptor beta chains below were found in one sample sequenced in a study of breast tumors, draining lymph nodes, adjacent tissues. Samples came from axillary lymph nodes draining the breast cancer. Each CDR3 protein gets one entry after TCRdb re-called the multiplex PCR reads with MiXCR. The sample holds some 170,000 distinct CDR3 sequences, approximately 33% seen once. The sample taken for sequencing was axillary lymph node tissue. The source is a female donor with breast cancer. Some clones in this sample may be carry-over from other donors' samples.

This chain uses TRBV19 with TRBJ1-6; 10 positions match TRBD1. CDR3 size: 15 residues. Germline V lookup: CDR1 LNHDA, CDR2 SQIVND (reference sequence). The V and J ends lost 4 bases and 9 bases, in that order; junction bases with no gene match: 6. The CDR3 is CASSTRTGGSSPLHF. CDR3 nucleotide sequence: TGTGCCAGTAGTACTCGGACAGGGGGAAGTTCACCCCTCCACTTT. Looking up the rest from reference TRBV19 and TRBJ1-6 gives the full variable domain: DGGITQSPKYLFRKEGQNVTLSCEQNLNHDAMYWYRQDPGQGLRLIYYSQIVNDFQKGDIAEGYSVSREKKESFPLTVTSAQKNPTAFYLCASSTRTGGSSPLHFGNGTRLTVT.

In the case of this clonotype: Its ends do not fully match the called genes, so a read error is possible. The chain is built from TRBV29-1 and TRBJ2-5; D gene uncertain. This CDR3 has 12 residues. The germline gives CDR1 SQVTM, CDR2 ANQGSEA. The DNA of the CDR3 is TGCAACGTTGAAGGGCTGCAAGAGACCCAGTACTTC. It encodes CNVEGLQETQYF. Looking up the rest from reference TRBV29-1 and TRBJ2-5 gives the full variable domain: SAVISQKPSRDICQRGTSLTIQCQVDSQVTMMFWYRQQPGQSLTLIATANQGSEATYESGFVIDKFPISRPNLTFSTLTVSNMSPEDSSIYLCNVEGLQETQYFGPGTRLLVL.

This clonotype was seen a few times. The chain carries TRBV24-1 and TRBJ2-3, with D perhaps matching TRBD1 (7 bases). Trimming removed 1 base at V and 1 base at J, with 11 bases between. CDR1 KGHDR and CDR2 SFDVKD come from the germline V gene. This CDR3 has 16 residues. As DNA, the CDR3 is TGTGCCACCAGTGATTTCGACAGGGAGGGCACAGATACGCAGTATTTT. Translating it yields CATSDFDREGTDTQYF.

Comment on this clonotype: One junction end does not reproduce the germline sequence, and a read error may be involved. The genes are TRBV10-2 and TRBJ1-5; no reliable D call. Per the germline V gene, CDR1 is WSHSY and CDR2 is SAAADI. The CDR3 sequence is 12 residues long. The CDR3 DNA reads TGCGCCTGCAGTGGAGGAGATCACCCCCAGCATTTT. It codes for CACSGGDHPQHF.

Note on this clonotype: Since the CDR3 does not end with the conserved phenylalanine or tryptophan, this likely comes from a read error. V and J are TRBV7-2 and TRBJ2-7, with D possibly matching TRBD1 (7 bases). This CDR3 contains 15 residues. Per germline, CDR1 SGHTA and CDR2 FQGNSA. CDR3 sequence: CASSWGDSGSYEQYS. Here the CDR3 DNA reads TGTGCTAGCAGCTGGGGGGACAGCGGGTCCTACGAGCAGTACTCC.

This clonotype was recorded many times. This sequence joins TRBV7-6 and TRBJ2-7, with 9 positions matching TRBD1. V gave up 5 bases and J gave up 13 bases; unmatched junction bases: 9. Germline V gene lookup returns CDR1 SGHVS and CDR2 FNYEAQ. CDR3 length: 12 amino acids. This CDR3 reads CASSTGTGLSYF. The CDR3 bases are TGTGCCAGCAGCACGGGGACAGGGCTTTCATACTTC. Full variable domain (outside the CDR3, taken from reference TRBV7-6 and TRBJ2-7): GAGVSQSPRYKVTKRGQDVALRCDPISGHVSLYWYRQALGQGPEFLTYFNYEAQQDKSGLPNDRFSAERPEGSISTLTIQRTEQRDSAMYRCASSTGTGLSYFGPGTRLTVT.

This clonotype was seen a handful of times. This may stem from a read error, because a much larger clone lies one nucleotide away. This chain connects TRBV6-6 to TRBJ1-3, with D unclear. CDR1 is MNHNY and CDR2 is SVGAGI in the germline V gene (reference sequence). The CDR3 sequence is 16 residues long. With 5 bases removed from V and 0 bases from J, the gap between germline ends came to 14 bases. The CDR3: CASSHWTPYSGNTIYF. Here the CDR3 DNA reads TGTGCCAGCAGTCACTGGACCCCCTACTCTGGAAACACCATATATTTT.

This clonotype was detected ten times or more. This rearrangement joins TRBV4-1 to TRBJ2-1; D might be TRBD2 (5 bases). Germline loops: CDR1 MGHRA, CDR2 YSYEKL. Between the trimmed V and J ends, which lost 10 bases and 0 bases, there was a span of 10 bases. The CDR3 covers 13 residues. The CDR3 here is CATAGNSYNEQFF. For the CDR3, the DNA is TGCGCCACCGCCGGGAACTCCTACAATGAGCAGTTCTTC.

Only one count was recorded for this clonotype. V gene TRBV20-1 combines with J gene TRBJ1-3, with D tentatively TRBD1 (5 bases). Trimming shortened V by 5 bases and J by 6 bases, and 20 bases separated the two germline ends. Germline assignment: CDR1 DFQATT and CDR2 SNEGSKA (reference sequence). The CDR3 totals 15 residues. The chain's CDR3 is CSARDGGLNENTIYF. The CDR3 DNA reads as TGCAGTGCTCGGGACGGGGGACTTAATGAAAACACCATATATTTT.

This chain connects TRBV19 to TRBJ2-6; 7 nucleotides line up with TRBD1. The V gene's germline CDR1 is LNHDA and CDR2 SQIVND (reference sequence). CDR3 length equals 13 residues. V shed 5 bases, J shed 10 bases, and the junction held 5 bases outside the gene matches. The CDR3 DNA sequence: TGTGCCAGTAGTCCTACAGGGGTTAACGTCCTGACTTTC. Translating it yields CASSPTGVNVLTF.

The V call is TRBV20-1, the J call TRBJ1-4; no reliable D call. This CDR3 comprises 13 residues. Germline V CDR1 and CDR2: DFQATT, SNEGSKA (reference sequence). Trimming took off 2 bases at V and 13 bases at J, with 17 bases between the two ends. The CDR3: CSARYRGSGTLFF. The CDR3 bases are TGCAGTGCTAGATACCGAGGATCTGGAACACTGTTTTTT.

This chain uses TRBV6-2 or TRBV6-3 with TRBJ2-7; 9 bases fit TRBD1. V was pared by 5 bases and J by 2 bases, with 13 bases of the junction left unmatched. The CDR3 is 17 residues long. Germline V gene lookup returns CDR1 MNHEY and CDR2 SVGEGT. CDR3 nucleotide sequence: TGTGCCAGCAGTCCCAGCCGGAACAGGGGGCTCACCTACGAGCAGTACTTC. Its protein is CASSPSRNRGLTYEQYF.

The chain combines TRBV20-1 with TRBJ1-2; 10 bases align to TRBD1. The CDR3 runs 13 residues. The germline CDR1 and CDR2 sequences are DFQATT and SNEGSKA (reference sequence). The V and J ends lost 3 bases and 8 bases, in that order; junction bases with no gene match: 6. CDR3 in amino acids: CSASPGTGEGYTF. In nucleotides, the CDR3 is TGCAGTGCTAGTCCGGGGACAGGGGAAGGCTACACCTTC.

This clonotype came up many times. The chain uses TRBV5-8 and TRBJ2-1; weak D call: TRBD2 (6 bases). Trimming pared 4 bases from V and 6 bases from J, leaving 11 bases between. Germline loops: CDR1 SGHTS, CDR2 YDEGEE. This CDR3 comprises 13 residues. CDR3 amino acids: CASSPPAGNEQFF. The CDR3 bases are TGTGCCAGCAGCCCACCAGCGGGCAATGAGCAGTTCTTC.

The chain couples TRBV20-1 to TRBJ1-1; D remains ambiguous. This CDR3 has 11 amino acids. Germline-derived CDR1 and CDR2 are DFQATT and SNEGSKA (reference sequence). Between the trimmed V and J ends, which lost 8 bases and 6 bases, there was a span of 13 bases. In DNA form, the CDR3 reads TGCAGTTCCGAAAGGACCGCTGAAGCTTTCTTT. Protein: CSSERTAEAFF.

The sample holds many counts of this clonotype. CDR3 amino acids: CASSSASRQGGYGYTF. CDR3 coding DNA: TGTGCCAGCAGCTCCGCCTCTCGACAGGGTGGCTATGGCTACACCTTC. The rearrangement uses TRBV5-8 and TRBJ1-2, with TRBD1 matching 7 bases. CDR3 length: 16 amino acids. Germline values: CDR1 SGHTS, CDR2 YDEGEE. J lost 4 bases, V lost 3 bases, and 12 bases had no gene match.

This clonotype came up many times. The V and J genes are TRBV12-3 or TRBV12-4 and TRBJ1-2; unclear D gene. The V and J ends lost 11 bases and 0 bases respectively, with 13 bases between them. This CDR3 spans 13 amino acids. This CDR3 is CASQYQANYGYTF. For the CDR3, the DNA is TGTGCCTCACAGTACCAAGCTAACTATGGCTACACCTTC.

This clonotype was recorded a few times. V usage is TRBV6-2 or TRBV6-3 and J usage is TRBJ2-1; tentatively, D is TRBD1 or TRBD2 (5 bases each). Germline V gene data show CDR1 as MNHEY and CDR2 as SVGEGT. This CDR3 is 15 amino acids long. V lost 11 bases to trimming and J lost 3 bases, with 20 bases between them. CDR3 region: CAAGIGEGYYNEQFF. The CDR3 region has the DNA TGTGCCGCAGGGATAGGCGAGGGTTACTACAATGAGCAGTTCTTC.

Notes on this clonotype: Sequence at one end of the junction differs from germline and may be a read error. The chain employs TRBV10-3 and TRBJ2-5; TRBD1 matches 9 bases. The germline CDR1 and CDR2 sequences are ENHRY and SYGVKD. The CDR3 covers 16 residues. The CDR3 loop is CAISESLQGAQETQCF. The CDR3 coding sequence is TGTGCCATCAGTGAGTCGCTACAGGGGGCCCAAGAAACCCAGTGCTTC.

The chain links TRBV7-8 to TRBJ2-2; 8 nucleotides match TRBD2. After removal of 5 bases from V and 9 bases from J, the junction contained 11 bases not matched to a gene. This CDR3 has 15 amino acids. Germline V gene lookup returns CDR1 SGHVS and CDR2 FQNEAQ. Here the CDR3 reads CASSRTSLTGRELFF. CDR3 coding DNA: TGTGCCAGCAGCCGGACTAGCTTGACCGGCAGGGAGCTGTTTTTT.

This clonotype has a single count. The junction departs from germline at one end; a sequencing error may be responsible. The gene calls are TRBV6-5 and TRBJ2-2; tentatively, D is TRBD1 (6 bases). Per germline, CDR1 MNHEY and CDR2 SVGAGI. This CDR3 is built from 15 residues. The CDR3 is CATIKGTRYTGELSF. The CDR3 nucleotides are TGTGCCACCATTAAGGGGACAAGATACACCGGGGAGCTGTCTTTT.

Notes on this clonotype: It may be a read error: a sequence one base away is much more abundant. The CDR3 DNA sequence: TGTGCCAGCAGCCTGCGGGAAGGGGGACTAGCGGGTTCCCACAATGAGCAGTTCTTC. This translates into CASSLREGGLAGSHNEQFF. The chain joins TRBV7-9 to TRBJ2-1; 12 bases are shared with TRBD2. V was pared by 5 bases and J by 5 bases, with 16 bases of the junction left unmatched. The CDR3 sequence is 19 residues long. Germline V gene lookup returns CDR1 SEHNR and CDR2 FQNEAQ (reference sequence). The entire variable domain, with the rest obtained from reference TRBV7-9 and TRBJ2-1, is as follows: DTGVSQNPRHKITKRGQNVTFRCDPISEHNRLYWYRQTLGQGPEFLTYFQNEAQLEKSRLLSDRFSAERPKGSFSTLEIQRTEQGDSAMYLCASSLREGGLAGSHNEQFFGPGTRLTVL.

This clonotype was seen a single time. At one end, the junction sequence differs from germline, possibly due to a read error. The J gene is TRBJ1-3, the V gene TRBV28; 7 bases align to TRBD1. The CDR3 is 14 residues long. The germline CDR1 and CDR2 sequences are MDHEN and SYDVKM. DNA of the CDR3: TGTGCCAGCAGTGGGACAGCCTCTGGAACCACCATATATTTT. Protein sequence: CASSGTASGTTIYF. The full variable domain, its missing parts supplied by reference TRBV28 and TRBJ1-3, is DVKVTQSSRYLVKRTGEKVFLECVQDMDHENMFWYRQDPGLGLRLIYFSYDVKMKEKGDIPEGYSVSREKKERFSLILESASTNQTSMYLCASSGTASGTTIYFGEGSWLTVV.

Ten or more counts support this clonotype. This rearrangement joins TRBV10-3 to TRBJ1-2; 7 bases are shared with TRBD1. Germline assignment: CDR1 ENHRY and CDR2 SYGVKD. The CDR3 length is 13 residues. V shed 10 bases and J 4 bases; nucleotides not matched to a gene: 9. The CDR3 sequence is CATWTGDLYGYTF. CDR3 bases: TGTGCCACCTGGACAGGAGACCTCTATGGCTACACCTTC.